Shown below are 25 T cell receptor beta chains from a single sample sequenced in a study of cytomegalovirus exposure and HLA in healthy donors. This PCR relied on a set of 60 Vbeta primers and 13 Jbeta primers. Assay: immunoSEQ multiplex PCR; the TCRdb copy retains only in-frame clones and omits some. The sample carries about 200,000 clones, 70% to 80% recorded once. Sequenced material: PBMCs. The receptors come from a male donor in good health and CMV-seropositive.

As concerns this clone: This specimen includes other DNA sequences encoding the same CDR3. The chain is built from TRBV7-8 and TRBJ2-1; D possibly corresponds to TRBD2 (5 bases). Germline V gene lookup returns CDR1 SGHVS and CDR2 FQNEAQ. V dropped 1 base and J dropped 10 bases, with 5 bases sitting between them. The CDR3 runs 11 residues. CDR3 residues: CASSLGGEQFF. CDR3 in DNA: TGTGCCAGCAGCTTAGGAGGGGAGCAGTTCTTC.

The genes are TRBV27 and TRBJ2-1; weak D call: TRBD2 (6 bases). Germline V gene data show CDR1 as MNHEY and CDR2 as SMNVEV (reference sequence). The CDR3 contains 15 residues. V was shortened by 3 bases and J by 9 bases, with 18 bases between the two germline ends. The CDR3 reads CASSLEREYNGEQFF. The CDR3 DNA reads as TGTGCCAGCAGTTTGGAACGGGAGTATAACGGTGAGCAGTTCTTC.

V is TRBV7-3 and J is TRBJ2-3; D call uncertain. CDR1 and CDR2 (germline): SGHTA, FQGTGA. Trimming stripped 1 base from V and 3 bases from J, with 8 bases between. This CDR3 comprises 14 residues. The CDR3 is CASSLRAVTDTQYF. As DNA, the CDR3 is TGTGCCAGCAGCTTAAGAGCCGTTACAGATACGCAGTATTTT. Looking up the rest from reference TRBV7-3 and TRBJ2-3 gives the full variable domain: GAGVSQTPSNKVTEKGKYVELRCDPISGHTALYWYRQSLGQGPEFLIYFQGTGAADDSGLPNDRFFAVRPEGSVSTLKIQRTERGDSAVYLCASSLRAVTDTQYFGPGTRLTVL.

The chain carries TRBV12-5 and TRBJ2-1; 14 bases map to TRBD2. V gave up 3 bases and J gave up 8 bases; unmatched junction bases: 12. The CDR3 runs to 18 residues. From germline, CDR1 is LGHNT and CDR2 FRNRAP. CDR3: CASGFVVAGLAGEHEQFF. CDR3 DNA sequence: TGTGCTAGTGGTTTCGTCGTTGCGGGACTAGCGGGAGAGCATGAGCAGTTCTTC.

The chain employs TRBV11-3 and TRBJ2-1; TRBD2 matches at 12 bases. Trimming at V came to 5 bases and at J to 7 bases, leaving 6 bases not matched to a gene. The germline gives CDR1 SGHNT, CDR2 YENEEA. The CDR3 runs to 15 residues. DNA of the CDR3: TGTGCCAGCAGCCCGAGACTAGCGGGAGTGAATGAGCAGTTCTTC. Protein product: CASSPRLAGVNEQFF.

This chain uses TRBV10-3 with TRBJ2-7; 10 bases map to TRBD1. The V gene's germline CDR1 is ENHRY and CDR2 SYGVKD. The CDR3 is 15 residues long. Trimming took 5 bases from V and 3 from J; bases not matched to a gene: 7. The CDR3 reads CAISSPGTGDYEQYF. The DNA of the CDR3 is TGTGCCATCAGTAGCCCCGGGACAGGGGACTACGAGCAGTACTTC.

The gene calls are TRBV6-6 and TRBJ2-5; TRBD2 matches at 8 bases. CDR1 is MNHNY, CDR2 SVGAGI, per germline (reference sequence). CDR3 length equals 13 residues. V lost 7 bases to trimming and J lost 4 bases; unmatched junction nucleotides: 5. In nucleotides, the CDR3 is TGTGCCAGCACTAGGACTAGCCTAGAGACCCAGTACTTC. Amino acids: CASTRTSLETQYF.

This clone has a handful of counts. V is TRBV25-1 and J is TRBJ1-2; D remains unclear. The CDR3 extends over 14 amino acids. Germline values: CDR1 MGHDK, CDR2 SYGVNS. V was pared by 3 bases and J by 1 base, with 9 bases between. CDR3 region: CASSEGRVNYGYTF. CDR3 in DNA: TGTGCCAGCAGTGAGGGTCGGGTTAACTATGGCTACACCTTC.

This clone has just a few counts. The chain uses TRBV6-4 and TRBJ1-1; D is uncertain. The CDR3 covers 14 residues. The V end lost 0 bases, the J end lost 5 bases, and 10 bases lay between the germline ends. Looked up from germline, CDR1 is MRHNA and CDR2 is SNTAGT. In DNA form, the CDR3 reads TGTGCCAGCAGTGACTCGTCACGCGGGACTGAAGCTTTCTTT. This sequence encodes CASSDSSRGTEAFF.

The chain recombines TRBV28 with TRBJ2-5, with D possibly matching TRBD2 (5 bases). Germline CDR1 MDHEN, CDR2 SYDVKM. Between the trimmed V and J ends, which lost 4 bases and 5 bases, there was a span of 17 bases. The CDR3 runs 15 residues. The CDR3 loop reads CASSSRESPGETQYF. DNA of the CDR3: TGTGCCAGCAGTTCGAGGGAGTCCCCCGGGGAGACCCAGTACTTC.

The DNA of the CDR3 is TGCGCCAGCAGCCCGCCACAGGGGTTCGCTAATGAAAAACTGTTTTTT. Translation gives CASSPPQGFANEKLFF. The J gene is TRBJ1-4, the V gene TRBV4-1, with 7 bases fitting TRBD1. The CDR3 loop spans 16 amino acids. V dropped 4 bases and J dropped 3; count of bases not matched to a gene: 8. Germline lookup yields CDR1 MGHRA and CDR2 YSYEKL.

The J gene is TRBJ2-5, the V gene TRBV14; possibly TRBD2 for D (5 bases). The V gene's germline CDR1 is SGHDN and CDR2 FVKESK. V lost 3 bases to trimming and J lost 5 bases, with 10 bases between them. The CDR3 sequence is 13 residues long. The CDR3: CASSHLLGETQYF. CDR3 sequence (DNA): TGTGCCAGCAGCCATTTACTAGGGGAGACCCAGTACTTC.

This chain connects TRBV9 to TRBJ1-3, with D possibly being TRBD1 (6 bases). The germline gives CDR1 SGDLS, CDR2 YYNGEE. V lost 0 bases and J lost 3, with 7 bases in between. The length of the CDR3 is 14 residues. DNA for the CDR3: TGTGCCAGCAGCGTAGTAGGGGGTGGAAACACCATATATTTT. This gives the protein CASSVVGGGNTIYF.

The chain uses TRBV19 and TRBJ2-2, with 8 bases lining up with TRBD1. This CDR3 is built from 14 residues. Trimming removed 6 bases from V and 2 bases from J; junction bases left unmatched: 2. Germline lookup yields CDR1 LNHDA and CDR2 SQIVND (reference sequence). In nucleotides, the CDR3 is TGTGCCAGTAGACAGGGGGTTAACACCGGGGAGCTGTTTTTT. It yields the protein CASRQGVNTGELFF.

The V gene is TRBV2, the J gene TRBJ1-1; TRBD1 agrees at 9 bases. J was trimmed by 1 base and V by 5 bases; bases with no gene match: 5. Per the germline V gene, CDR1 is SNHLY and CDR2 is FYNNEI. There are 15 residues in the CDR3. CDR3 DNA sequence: TGTGCCAGCAGTCGGGACAGGGCCACGAACACTGAAGCTTTCTTT. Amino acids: CASSRDRATNTEAFF.

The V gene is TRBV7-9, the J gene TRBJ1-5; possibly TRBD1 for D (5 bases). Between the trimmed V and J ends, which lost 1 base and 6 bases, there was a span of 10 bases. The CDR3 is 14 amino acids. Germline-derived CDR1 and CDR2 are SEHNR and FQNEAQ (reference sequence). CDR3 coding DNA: TGTGCCAGCAGCTTAGGGGCCGGGGGTCAGCCCCAGCATTTT. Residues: CASSLGAGGQPQHF. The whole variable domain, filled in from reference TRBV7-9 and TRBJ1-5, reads DTGVSQNPRHKITKRGQNVTFRCDPISEHNRLYWYRQTLGQGPEFLTYFQNEAQLEKSRLLSDRFSAERPKGSFSTLEIQRTEQGDSAMYLCASSLGAGGQPQHFGDGTRLSIL.

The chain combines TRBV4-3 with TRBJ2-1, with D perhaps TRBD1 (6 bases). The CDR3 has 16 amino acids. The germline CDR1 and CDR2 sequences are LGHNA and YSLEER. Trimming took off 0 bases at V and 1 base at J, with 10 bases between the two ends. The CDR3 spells CASSQDRTASYNEQFF. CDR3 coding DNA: TGCGCCAGCAGCCAAGACAGGACAGCTTCCTACAATGAGCAGTTCTTC.

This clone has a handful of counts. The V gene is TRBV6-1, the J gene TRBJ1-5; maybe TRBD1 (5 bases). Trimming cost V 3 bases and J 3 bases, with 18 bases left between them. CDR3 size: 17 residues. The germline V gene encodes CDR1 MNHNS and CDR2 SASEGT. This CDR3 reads CASSDGGRRVNNQPQHF. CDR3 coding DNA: TGTGCCAGCAGTGATGGGGGACGGAGGGTTAACAATCAGCCCCAGCATTTT.

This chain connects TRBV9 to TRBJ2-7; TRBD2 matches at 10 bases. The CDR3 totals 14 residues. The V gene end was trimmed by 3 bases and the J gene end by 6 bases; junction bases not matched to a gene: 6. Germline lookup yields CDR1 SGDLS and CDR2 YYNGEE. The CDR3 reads CASSALAGEGEQYF. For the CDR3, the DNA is TGTGCCAGCAGCGCCCTAGCGGGAGAAGGCGAGCAGTACTTC.

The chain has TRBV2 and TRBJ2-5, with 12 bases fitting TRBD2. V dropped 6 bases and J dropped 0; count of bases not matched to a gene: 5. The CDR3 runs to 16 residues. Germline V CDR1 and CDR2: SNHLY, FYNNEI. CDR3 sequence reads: CASSDGLAGYQETQYF. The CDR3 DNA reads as TGTGCCAGCAGCGACGGACTAGCGGGGTACCAAGAGACCCAGTACTTC.

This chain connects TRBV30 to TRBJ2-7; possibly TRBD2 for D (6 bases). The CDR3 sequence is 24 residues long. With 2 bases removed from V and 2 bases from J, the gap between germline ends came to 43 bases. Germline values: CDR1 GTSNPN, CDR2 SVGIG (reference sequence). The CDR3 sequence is CAWSTTSRGRGPVEGLPYTYEQYF. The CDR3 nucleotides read TGTGCCTGGAGTACAACCTCCCGGGGGAGAGGACCCGTCGAGGGACTCCCCTATACCTACGAGCAGTACTTC.

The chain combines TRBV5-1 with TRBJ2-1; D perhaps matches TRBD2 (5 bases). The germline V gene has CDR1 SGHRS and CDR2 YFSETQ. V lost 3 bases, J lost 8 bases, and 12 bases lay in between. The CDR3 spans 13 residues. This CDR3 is CASSSQMRDEQFF. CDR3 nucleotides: TGCGCCAGCAGCTCTCAAATGAGGGATGAGCAGTTCTTC.

As DNA, the CDR3 is TGTGCCAGCAGCCCCGCGAGTGGACTGCTATATGGCTACACCTTC. It is translated as CASSPASGLLYGYTF. The chain uses TRBV14 and TRBJ1-2; no firm D call. CDR3 length: 15 amino acids. Trimming took off 4 bases at V and 5 bases at J, with 17 bases between the two ends. Germline V gene sequence: CDR1 SGHDN, CDR2 FVKESK.

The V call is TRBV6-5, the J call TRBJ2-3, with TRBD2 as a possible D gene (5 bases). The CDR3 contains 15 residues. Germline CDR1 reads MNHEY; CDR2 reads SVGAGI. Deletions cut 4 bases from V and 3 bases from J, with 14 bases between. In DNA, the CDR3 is TGTGCCAGCAGTTTGTCCTGGTCGGGGACAGATACGCAGTATTTT. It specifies CASSLSWSGTDTQYF.

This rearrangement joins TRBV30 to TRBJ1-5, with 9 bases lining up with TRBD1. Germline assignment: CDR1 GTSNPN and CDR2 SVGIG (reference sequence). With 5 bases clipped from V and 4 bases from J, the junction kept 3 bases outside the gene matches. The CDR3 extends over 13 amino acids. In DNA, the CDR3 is TGTGCCTGGGGGGGACAGGGTAATCAGCCCCAGCATTTT. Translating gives CAWGGQGNQPQHF.